Listed below are T cell receptor beta chains from one sample, sequenced in a study of HIV-infected children after antiretroviral therapy interruption. TCRdb used MiXCR to reprocess the 3' RACE reads, holding one entry per CDR3 protein. The table has more than 85,000 distinct CDR3 sequences, approximately 6.9% seen once. The material sequenced was CD45RA+ CD4+ T cells from PBMCs, pooled from several time points, taken from a donor given antiretroviral therapy, either interrupted or continuous. The receptor source for this set is a pool of human donors with HIV. The CDR3 runs from the conserved cysteine through the conserved F or W. A D gene is named only where the DNA matches it firmly. Some rows have no size entry. The others give once, few or many, or a class for an expanded clone.

cdr3_nt,cdr3_aa,v_call,d_call,clone_size,j_call
TGTGCCAGCAGCTTGGGACAGCCGAGGGAGACCCAGTACTTC,CASSLGQPRETQYF,TRBV5-6,.,many,TRBJ2-5
TGTGCCAGCAGCAGAACTGTTAGCTCCTACAATGAGCAGTTCTTC,CASSRTVSSYNEQFF,TRBV11-2,.,many,TRBJ2-1
TGTGCCAGCAGAGGACAGGGGGTGACGGAAAAACTGTTTTTT,CASRGQGVTEKLFF,TRBV6-1,TRBD1,many,TRBJ1-4
TGTGCCAGCAGTCGACTGCCCCAGGGAGTAGAGCAGTTCTTC,CASSRLPQGVEQFF,TRBV6-5,.,many,TRBJ2-1
TGTGCCAGCAGCTTGGACAGGGGAGGGGGTTCCGGTACGCAGTATTTT,CASSLDRGGGSGTQYF,TRBV5-6,.,many,TRBJ2-3
TGCAGCGTTGAAGGACTTGTAACTGAAGCTTTCTTT,CSVEGLVTEAFF,TRBV29-1,.,many,TRBJ1-1
TGTGCCAGCAGGCAGCGGGGGGGCTTTTACAATGAGCAGTTCTTC,CASRQRGGFYNEQFF,TRBV27,TRBD2,many,TRBJ2-1
TGTGCCAGAAGGGACAGGGGGCGAACTGAAGCTTTCTTT,CARRDRGRTEAFF,TRBV30,TRBD1,.,TRBJ1-1
TGTGCCAGCAGCCTACAGGGGCAGCCCCAGCATTTT,CASSLQGQPQHF,TRBV12-3/TRBV12-4,TRBD1,many,TRBJ1-5
TGTGCCAGCAGCCTGGGACGGCCTGGGGAGCAGTACTTC,CASSLGRPGEQYF,TRBV14,.,many,TRBJ2-7
TGTGCCAGTAGTAGCCTAAGGAGTCAGCCCCAGCATTTT,CASSSLRSQPQHF,TRBV19,.,many,TRBJ1-5
TGTGCCAGCAGCTTAGAGGGGACTGATTATGGCTACACCTTC,CASSLEGTDYGYTF,TRBV11-2,.,.,TRBJ1-2
TGCGCCAGCAGCTTGTCTAGCGGGCCCGTCAATCCCTACAATGAGCAGTTCTTC,CASSLSSGPVNPYNEQFF,TRBV11-2,TRBD2,many,TRBJ2-1
TGTGCCAGCAGCACAGGACAGGTGAACACTGAAGCTTTCTTT,CASSTGQVNTEAFF,TRBV7-2,TRBD1,many,TRBJ1-1
TGCAGTGCTAGAGATCCCCAGGGAGCCTTATACGAGCAGTACTTC,CSARDPQGALYEQYF,TRBV20-1,.,many,TRBJ2-7
TGCGCCAGCAGCTCCGTGGCATACACCGGGGAGCTGTTTTTT,CASSSVAYTGELFF,TRBV5-1,.,many,TRBJ2-2
TGCGCCAGCAGCCTACACCAAGAGACCCAGTACTTC,CASSLHQETQYF,TRBV5-1,.,many,TRBJ2-5
TGCGCCAGCAGCCTAGCGGGGCACGACACCTCCTACGAGCAGTACTTC,CASSLAGHDTSYEQYF,TRBV10-2,TRBD2,many,TRBJ2-7
TGTGCCAGCAGCTTAGCGTCTGGGAATGAAAAACTGTTTTTT,CASSLASGNEKLFF,TRBV7-9,.,.,TRBJ1-4
TGTGCCAGCAGCTTAGCACTAGGGACAACGGATGGCTACACCTTC,CASSLALGTTDGYTF,TRBV11-3,.,many,TRBJ1-2
TGTGCCAGCACCTCGGGGGCCCAGCCCCAGCATTTT,CASTSGAQPQHF,TRBV28,.,many,TRBJ1-5
TGTGCCAGCAGCCCAGACAGGGGCCGGGCTGAAGCTTTCTTT,CASSPDRGRAEAFF,TRBV7-2,TRBD1,.,TRBJ1-1
TGTGCCAGTCGTGGAGTCTATAATTCACCCCTCCACTTT,CASRGVYNSPLHF,TRBV7-2,.,many,TRBJ1-6
TGCAGCGTTGCGACAGGGGGGTCAGCTAACTATGGCTACACCTTC,CSVATGGSANYGYTF,TRBV29-1,TRBD1,many,TRBJ1-2
TGTGCCAGCAGCTCATCGACAGGAATCGGCAATCAGCCCCAGCATTTT,CASSSSTGIGNQPQHF,TRBV7-8,.,many,TRBJ1-5
TGCGCCAGCAGGGGAACGGGACAGCCTACTAACTATGGCTACACCTTC,CASRGTGQPTNYGYTF,TRBV10-2,TRBD1,many,TRBJ1-2